The 17 T cell receptor beta chains below all came from one sample that was sequenced in a study of glioma-infiltrating T cells (dated by TCRdb to the mid-2010s). For sequencing, an Illumina MiSeq was employed. TCR alpha and beta CDR3 regions were amplified with the iRepertoire nested amplicon-rescue multiplex PCR (arm-PCR) platform from RNA. TCRdb itself trimmed the public reads at Q25 with fastp, ran MiXCR and retained productive beta chains. Duplicate CDR3 protein sequences are folded into a single record with the most common DNA and genes. This sample comprises under 150,000 distinct CDR3 sequences, about 25% of them detected only once. Together, the top ten hold 27% of the sample. The specimen was glioma tissue, nonneoplastic brain tissue, or PBMCs (not recorded which). The origin of the receptors is a human donor with low-grade glioma or glioblastoma, undergoing nonglioma brain surgery, or in good health (not recorded which).

This clonotype has a count of ten or more. J is TRBJ1-1 and V is TRBV28, with D unresolved. The V gene lost 5 bases and the J gene lost 1 base, with 11 bases spanning the gap. This CDR3 spans 14 amino acids. In germline, CDR1 is MDHEN, CDR2 SYDVKM. CDR3 residues: CASSPRRANTEAFF. In DNA, the CDR3 is TGTGCCAGCAGTCCCCGCCGGGCGAACACTGAAGCTTTCTTT.

Remarks on this clonotype: Germline is not matched at one junction end, which may reflect a read error. The chain is built from TRBV20-1 and TRBJ1-1; D is possibly TRBD1 (5 bases). The CDR3 loop spans 14 amino acids. Germline-derived CDR1 and CDR2 are DFQATT and SNEGSKA (reference sequence). CDR3 DNA: TGCAGTGCTCCACAGGAACCCATGAACACTGAAGCCTTCTTT. It codes for CSAPQEPMNTEAFF.

Only a few counts were recorded for this clonotype. This sequence joins TRBV14 and TRBJ2-1, with unresolved D. V was trimmed by 5 bases and J by 8 bases, leaving 13 bases between them. The germline V gene encodes CDR1 SGHDN and CDR2 FVKESK. There are 13 residues in the CDR3. The CDR3 DNA reads TGTGCCAGCAGCTCAAGAGTCTGGGATGAGCAGTTCTTC. Amino acid sequence: CASSSRVWDEQFF.

This clonotype was counted at least ten times. The chain carries TRBV2 and TRBJ2-1, with D possibly being TRBD1 or TRBD2 (5 bases each). V was clipped by 1 base and J by 15 bases, with 13 bases between them. This CDR3 is built from 12 residues. Germline values: CDR1 SNHLY, CDR2 FYNNEI. CDR3 in amino acids: CASSEGLGPRFF. The CDR3 nucleotides are TGTGCCAGCAGTGAAGGTTTGGGACCAAGGTTCTTC.

This clonotype was seen at least ten times. This chain joins TRBV2 and TRBJ2-3, with TRBD2 identical over 9 bases. Germline loops: CDR1 SNHLY, CDR2 FYNNEI. V lost 3 bases to trimming and J lost 6 bases; unmatched junction nucleotides: 7. The CDR3 consists of 15 residues. The CDR3 loop is CASSERGGRLDTQYF. Here the CDR3 DNA reads TGTGCCAGCAGTGAGCGGGGGGGCCGGTTGGATACGCAGTATTTT. Drawing the rest from reference TRBV2 and TRBJ2-3, the complete variable domain is EPEVTQTPSHQVTQMGQEVILRCVPISNHLYFYWYRQILGQKVEFLVSFYNNEISEKSEIFDDQFSVERPDGSNFTLKIRSTKLEDSAMYFCASSERGGRLDTQYFGPGTRLTVL.

This clonotype was seen many times. V and J are TRBV27 and TRBJ1-1; no firm D call. V was clipped by 3 bases and J by 9 bases, with 20 bases between them. The CDR3 totals 15 residues. Germline values: CDR1 MNHEY, CDR2 SMNVEV (reference sequence). The CDR3 nucleotides are TGTGCCAGCAGTTTTCAACCCACCGAGAGCTACAAAGCTTTCTTT. Its translation: CASSFQPTESYKAFF.

This clonotype was counted a single time. Given a far larger clone just one base away, this is likely a sequencing read error. The CDR3 region is CASISNTEAFF. In DNA form, the CDR3 reads TGTGCCAGCATCTCGAACACTGAAGCTTTCTTT. The rearrangement links TRBV14 to TRBJ1-1; no firm D call. CDR3 length: 11 residues. The V and J ends lost 7 bases and 1 base respectively, with 4 bases between them. Germline CDR1 and CDR2: SGHDN and FVKESK.

Points on this clonotype: The junction departs from the called germline gene at one end, perhaps through a read error. The chain combines TRBV27 with TRBJ1-1; D remains ambiguous. The CDR3 is made up of 13 amino acids. CDR1 MNHEY and CDR2 SMNVEV come from the germline V gene (reference sequence). CDR3 loop: CASSLDPNTEASF. CDR3 sequence (DNA): TGTGCCAGCAGTTTGGATCCGAACACTGAAGCTTCCTTT.

V and J are TRBV6-6 and TRBJ2-1, with D uncertain. The CDR3 has 16 residues. V lost 5 bases and J lost 0, with 14 bases in between. CDR1 and CDR2 (germline): MNHNY, SVGAGI (reference sequence). CDR3 loop: CASSTLDTRSYNEQFF. For the CDR3, the DNA is TGTGCCAGCAGTACCCTTGACACCCGCTCCTACAATGAGCAGTTCTTC.

At least ten counts were recorded for this clonotype. The rearrangement uses TRBV6-1 and TRBJ2-1; TRBD2 matches at 14 bases. Per the germline V gene, CDR1 is MNHNS and CDR2 is SASEGT. The J segment lost 8 bases and the V segment lost 5 bases, leaving 2 bases of the junction unmatched. The CDR3 is 14 residues long. Here the CDR3 DNA reads TGTGCCAGCAGTTGGACTAGCGGGGGGTATGAGCAGTTCTTC. Its protein is CASSWTSGGYEQFF.

This clonotype was observed at least ten times. This chain joins TRBV28 and TRBJ2-1; D is uncertain. Trimming cost V 4 bases and J 5 bases, with 3 bases left between them. From germline, CDR1 is MDHEN and CDR2 SYDVKM. The CDR3 is 11 amino acids. CDR3 DNA: TGTGCCAGCAGTTCCCACAATGAGCAGTTCTTC. Residues: CASSSHNEQFF.

The chain carries TRBV7-2 and TRBJ2-7; D is perhaps TRBD1 (5 bases). Germline V gives CDR1 SGHTA, CDR2 FQGNSA. This CDR3 is built from 14 residues. The CDR3 sequence: CASSPRAGNYEQCV. CDR3 nucleotide sequence: TGTGCCAGCAGCCCAAGGGCAGGGAACTACGAGCAGTGCGTC.

The CDR3 loop reads CASSGQVSGANVLTF. The CDR3 bases are TGCGCCAGCAGCGGACAGGTCTCTGGGGCCAACGTCCTGACTTTC. The chain employs TRBV5-1 and TRBJ2-6, with 7 bases lining up with TRBD1. Per the germline V gene, CDR1 is SGHRS and CDR2 is YFSETQ. V trimming: 4 bases; J trimming: 0 bases; junction bases outside the gene matches: 1. The CDR3 length is 15 residues.

This clonotype was counted at least ten times. This chain connects TRBV27 to TRBJ1-2; D ambiguous. CDR3 size: 13 residues. Trimming pared 3 bases from V and 3 bases from J, leaving 8 bases between. Germline-derived CDR1 and CDR2 are MNHEY and SMNVEV (reference sequence). Here the CDR3 reads CASSFNRYYGYTF. The CDR3 DNA reads as TGTGCCAGCAGTTTCAACCGCTACTATGGCTACACCTTC.

This clonotype was seen many times. The chain recombines TRBV6-1 with TRBJ2-7, with a weak D call TRBD2 (5 bases). This CDR3 region has 14 residues. The V end lost 5 bases, the J end lost 2 bases, and 13 bases lay between the germline ends. CDR1 MNHNS and CDR2 SASEGT come from the germline V gene. CDR3 loop: CASSSGGEAYEQYV. Here the CDR3 DNA reads TGTGCCAGCAGTTCAGGAGGTGAAGCCTACGAGCAGTACGTC.

The genes are TRBV5-1 and TRBJ2-5; D remains unclear. Germline V lookup: CDR1 SGHRS, CDR2 YFSETQ. This CDR3 comprises 13 residues. The V end lost 2 bases, the J end lost 1 base, and 6 bases lay between the germline ends. The DNA for the CDR3 is TGCGCCAGCAGCTTTCCGTTCCAAGAGACCCAGTACTTC. Protein: CASSFPFQETQYF.

This clonotype turned up a few times. The rearrangement links TRBV20-1 to TRBJ2-5, with D perhaps TRBD1 (6 bases). The CDR3 is 14 residues long. The germline gives CDR1 DFQATT, CDR2 SNEGSKA (reference sequence). Trimming cost V 5 bases and J 5 bases, with 18 bases left between them. Written as DNA, the CDR3 is TGCAGTGCTGAACCGCCAGGGGTGTCCGAGACCCAGTACTTC. It encodes CSAEPPGVSETQYF.